The next 23 T cell receptor beta chains were all read from a single sample in a study of T cell changes during pregnancy in multiple sclerosis (dated by TCRdb to between 2019 and 2020). Libraries were prepared through the immunoSEQ multiplex PCR assay. TCRdb took this table from immuneACCESS and kept in-frame rearrangements with V and J called. Such tables lack part of the clones; where checked against another copy, unresolved V genes explain under half of the gap, and the rest is unexplained. The sample table holds 40,000 or so clones, of which around nine tenths were seen once. The ten largest make up under 0.4% of the sample. This sample comprised CD4+ T cells from peripheral blood mononuclear cells, obtained in the third trimester of pregnancy. The receptors derive from a female donor in good health, enrolled as a control in a pregnancy study.

The chain combines TRBV5-1 with TRBJ1-2; a possible D gene is TRBD1 (6 bases). This CDR3 is built from 16 residues. The V end was cut by 4 bases, the J end by 0 bases, with 16 bases between. Germline V gives CDR1 SGHRS, CDR2 YFSETQ. CDR3 sequence reads: CASSPLGGPTNYGYTF. The CDR3 DNA reads TGCGCCAGCAGCCCGTTGGGGGGGCCTACTAACTATGGCTACACCTTC.

The V and J genes are TRBV7-2 and TRBJ1-2; 8 bases map to TRBD1. Losses at the gene ends were 3 bases for V and 8 bases for J; bases not matched to a gene: 8. From germline, CDR1 is SGHTA and CDR2 FQGNSA. The CDR3 runs 14 residues. The chain's CDR3 is CASSLDGQGPGYTF. Written as DNA, the CDR3 is TGTGCCAGCAGCTTGGACGGACAGGGCCCCGGCTACACCTTC.

This chain uses TRBV28 with TRBJ1-1, with D perhaps TRBD1 (6 bases). Looked up from germline, CDR1 is MDHEN and CDR2 is SYDVKM. The CDR3 is 16 residues long. Trimming cost V 6 bases and J 3 bases, with 20 bases left between them. For the CDR3, the DNA is TGTGCCAGCAGACTGATGACAGGTCGAATGGACACTGAAGCTTTCTTT. It is translated as CASRLMTGRMDTEAFF. The variable domain in full, with the rest retrieved from reference TRBV28 and TRBJ1-1, is DVKVTQSSRYLVKRTGEKVFLECVQDMDHENMFWYRQDPGLGLRLIYFSYDVKMKEKGDIPEGYSVSREKKERFSLILESASTNQTSMYLCASRLMTGRMDTEAFFGQGTRLTVV.

This chain links TRBV7-2 with TRBJ1-5, with D possibly being TRBD1 (6 bases). Germline V gene data show CDR1 as SGHTA and CDR2 as FQGNSA. The ends were cut back, 3 bases at V and 2 bases at J, with 14 bases in the middle. This CDR3 comprises 16 residues. CDR3 in DNA: TGTGCCAGCAGCTTTGTGGACAGAAAGGGCAATCAGCCCCAGCATTTT. Translated, it gives CASSFVDRKGNQPQHF.

The chain is built from TRBV30 and TRBJ2-7; weak D call: TRBD1 (6 bases). Looked up from germline, CDR1 is GTSNPN and CDR2 is SVGIG (reference sequence). The CDR3 runs 14 residues. V was trimmed by 0 bases and J by 2 bases, leaving 11 bases between them. The chain's CDR3 is CAWSVLNRAYEQYF. The CDR3 DNA follows: TGTGCCTGGAGTGTACTTAACAGGGCCTACGAGCAGTACTTC. The entire variable domain, with the rest obtained from reference TRBV30 and TRBJ2-7, is as follows: SQTIHQWPATLVQPVGSPLSLECTVEGTSNPNLYWYRQAAGRGLQLLFYSVGIGQISSEVPQNLSASRPQDRQFILSSKKLLLSDSGFYLCAWSVLNRAYEQYFGPGTRLTVT.

The chain combines TRBV7-6 with TRBJ2-7, with D perhaps matching TRBD1 (6 bases). Looked up from germline, CDR1 is SGHVS and CDR2 is FNYEAQ. CDR3 length: 16 amino acids. Deletions cut 5 bases from V and 5 bases from J, with 22 bases between. CDR3 in DNA: TGTGCCAGCAGCCCCATCCAGGGGTCCAAGGGGGACGAGCAGTACTTC. Protein: CASSPIQGSKGDEQYF.

CDR3: CASSLPTLAGAAGDEQFF. The CDR3 DNA follows: TGTGCCAGCAGCTTACCCACCTTAGCGGGAGCCGCGGGGGATGAGCAGTTCTTC. The chain employs TRBV7-9 and TRBJ2-1; 9 nucleotides agree with TRBD2. CDR1 SEHNR and CDR2 FQNEAQ come from the germline V gene (reference sequence). The CDR3 consists of 18 residues. The V and J ends lost 2 bases and 8 bases, in that order; junction bases with no gene match: 16.

This clone appeared a few times. The chain has TRBV6-1 and TRBJ2-4; the D gene is possibly TRBD1 (7 bases). CDR3 length equals 15 residues. Between the trimmed V and J ends, which lost 5 bases and 0 bases, there was a span of 11 bases. From germline, CDR1 is MNHNS and CDR2 SASEGT. CDR3: CASSRQGGAKNIQYF. CDR3 nucleotides: TGTGCCAGCAGTAGACAGGGAGGAGCCAAAAACATTCAGTACTTC.

The V call is TRBV5-1, the J call TRBJ2-3; TRBD2 might be the D (5 bases). The CDR3 length is 15 residues. V lost 2 bases, J lost 1 base, and 11 bases lay in between. Germline V gene data show CDR1 as SGHRS and CDR2 as YFSETQ. The DNA of the CDR3 is TGCGCCAGCAGCTTACGGGTTAGCGGCACAGATACGCAGTATTTT. Its protein product is CASSLRVSGTDTQYF.

The rearrangement joins TRBV28 to TRBJ2-7; unclear D gene. The germline V and J ends were trimmed by 5 bases and 0 bases, with 5 bases remaining between them. The CDR3 runs to 12 residues. Germline-derived CDR1 and CDR2 are MDHEN and SYDVKM. CDR3 loop: CASSAYSYEQYF. The DNA for the CDR3 is TGTGCCAGCAGTGCCTACTCCTACGAGCAGTACTTC.

The chain is built from TRBV19 and TRBJ1-6; no clear D. The CDR3 extends over 15 amino acids. Trimming shortened V by 8 bases and J by 0 bases, and 11 bases separated the two germline ends. The germline gives CDR1 LNHDA, CDR2 SQIVND (reference sequence). This CDR3 reads CASPVLSSYNSPLHF. The CDR3 region has the DNA TGTGCCAGTCCGGTGCTGAGCTCCTATAATTCACCCCTCCACTTT.

The chain carries TRBV10-3 and TRBJ1-1; D is ambiguous. Trimming removed 11 bases at V and 5 bases at J, with 18 bases between. Germline V lookup: CDR1 ENHRY, CDR2 SYGVKD. CDR3 length: 13 amino acids. CDR3 amino acids: CASSPGKRTEAFF. The CDR3 DNA sequence: TGTGCCTCCAGCCCGGGGAAACGAACTGAAGCTTTCTTT.

This chain joins TRBV5-1 and TRBJ1-2; D gene unclear. The length of the CDR3 is 16 residues. With 4 bases removed from V and 0 bases from J, the gap between germline ends came to 16 bases. Looked up from germline, CDR1 is SGHRS and CDR2 is YFSETQ. For the CDR3, the DNA is TGCGCCAGCAGCCTCCTACAGCTGGAAGCTAACTATGGCTACACCTTC. The encoded protein is CASSLLQLEANYGYTF.

The chain carries TRBV12-5 and TRBJ2-3; 8 bases match TRBD1. This CDR3 contains 13 residues. J lost 2 bases, V lost 6 bases, and 1 base had no gene match. CDR1 LGHNT and CDR2 FRNRAP come from the germline V gene. CDR3 loop: CASGTGDTDTQYF. CDR3 nucleotide sequence: TGTGCTAGTGGGACAGGGGACACAGATACGCAGTATTTT. The full variable domain, with the rest looked up from reference TRBV12-5 and TRBJ2-3, is DARVTQTPRHKVTEMGQEVTMRCQPILGHNTVFWYRQTMMQGLELLAYFRNRAPLDDSGMPKDRFSAEMPDATLATLKIQPSEPRDSAVYFCASGTGDTDTQYFGPGTRLTVL.

CDR3 nucleotide sequence: TGTGCCAGCACCAAGGGGGTCAGCTTAGGTACGCAGTATTTT. Amino acid sequence: CASTKGVSLGTQYF. The chain uses TRBV7-9 and TRBJ2-3, with D perhaps TRBD1 (6 bases). Between the trimmed V and J ends, which lost 7 bases and 8 bases, there was a span of 19 bases. CDR3 length equals 14 residues. Germline V gene lookup returns CDR1 SEHNR and CDR2 FQNEAQ (reference sequence).

This clone was seen only a few times. The chain recombines TRBV30 with TRBJ1-2; D is perhaps TRBD1 (5 bases). CDR3 length: 14 residues. Looked up from germline, CDR1 is GTSNPN and CDR2 is SVGIG (reference sequence). V was cut by 2 bases and J by 5 bases, with 15 bases left in between. The CDR3 loop is CAWSTRTLGYGYTF. The CDR3 nucleotides are TGTGCCTGGAGTACCCGGACATTAGGGTATGGCTACACCTTC. The complete variable domain, with remaining parts taken from reference TRBV30 and TRBJ1-2, reads SQTIHQWPATLVQPVGSPLSLECTVEGTSNPNLYWYRQAAGRGLQLLFYSVGIGQISSEVPQNLSASRPQDRQFILSSKKLLLSDSGFYLCAWSTRTLGYGYTFGSGTRLTVV.

The chain has TRBV19 and TRBJ2-1; unclear D gene. Germline V CDR1 and CDR2: LNHDA, SQIVND (reference sequence). The CDR3 loop spans 13 amino acids. Trimming shortened V by 5 bases and J by 9 bases, and 14 bases separated the two germline ends. For the CDR3, the DNA is TGTGCCAGTAGTGTAACAGATGACGGTGAGCAGTTCTTC. This translates into CASSVTDDGEQFF.

The chain recombines TRBV28 with TRBJ2-4, with D perhaps matching TRBD2 (5 bases). CDR3 length equals 15 residues. The germline V and J ends were trimmed by 3 bases and 7 bases, with 16 bases remaining between them. Germline V CDR1 and CDR2: MDHEN, SYDVKM. The CDR3 DNA follows: TGTGCCAGCAGTTTTTCGGGGAGTCGCCCGAACATTCAGTACTTC. Its translation is CASSFSGSRPNIQYF.

This clone was recorded a few times. The chain is built from TRBV6-5 and TRBJ2-2, with 8 bases fitting TRBD2. The CDR3 has 14 amino acids. Germline lookup yields CDR1 MNHEY and CDR2 SVGAGI. Trimming cost V 6 bases and J 8 bases; bases outside gene matches: 8. Here the CDR3 reads CASRSGGPGGELFF. The CDR3 DNA is TGTGCCAGCAGAAGCGGGGGCCCGGGGGGGGAGCTGTTTTTT.

This chain joins TRBV6-6 and TRBJ2-3, with a weak D call TRBD2 (5 bases). There are 16 residues in the CDR3. The ends were cut back, 7 bases at V and 6 bases at J, with 23 bases in the middle. Germline CDR1 is MNHNY and CDR2 is SVGAGI (reference sequence). For the CDR3, the DNA is TGTGCCAGCACTTCCCCCCGGAGGACCTCCTCGGATACGCAGTATTTT. Protein: CASTSPRRTSSDTQYF.

The chain recombines TRBV5-6 with TRBJ2-1; TRBD2 aligns across 11 bases. This CDR3 region has 19 residues. J was trimmed by 0 bases and V by 5 bases; bases with no gene match: 13. From germline, CDR1 is SGHDT and CDR2 YYEEEE. CDR3 in amino acids: CASRPGLAVSGSSYNEQFF. CDR3 DNA: TGTGCCAGCAGACCGGGACTAGCGGTTTCGGGAAGCTCCTACAATGAGCAGTTCTTC.

CDR3 nucleotides: TGTGCCAGTAGTTTTCGACAGGGATATGGCTACACCTTC. This gives the protein CASSFRQGYGYTF. This chain links TRBV19 with TRBJ1-2; 7 bases map to TRBD1. Trimming took 5 bases from V and 5 from J; bases not matched to a gene: 5. This CDR3 region has 13 residues. Germline-derived CDR1 and CDR2 are LNHDA and SQIVND (reference sequence).

The CDR3 region is CASSVETAVLGNEQFF. The CDR3 DNA reads as TGTGCCAGCAGCGTAGAGACGGCGGTATTAGGTAATGAGCAGTTCTTC. This chain uses TRBV9 with TRBJ2-1, with D unresolved. V lost 0 bases and J 7 bases, leaving 17 bases between the germline ends. The CDR3 runs to 16 residues. In germline, CDR1 is SGDLS, CDR2 YYNGEE.